A selection of T cell receptor beta chains follows, all from one sample in a study of T-cell memory formation after mild COVID-19. TCRdb independently ran MiXCR on the 5' RACE reads; one entry per CDR3 protein. The sample has about 600,000 distinct CDR3 sequences, about a fifth seen once. Sequenced material: PBMCs or a T cell subset sorted from them (not recorded which). The receptors were gathered from an adult woman who had mild COVID-19 (a few samples of this study predate the infection). Cell type and time point are not known. Each CDR3 is given without its conserved first and last residue.

V: TRBV30
J: TRBJ1-1
CDR3: AWSVLRQGAWVTEAF

V: TRBV2
J: TRBJ1-4
CDR3: ASRGPNEKLF

V: TRBV3-1
J: TRBJ2-1
CDR3: ASSRGLAFEQF

V: TRBV4-1
J: TRBJ2-5
CDR3: ASSQVIRETQY

V: TRBV20-1
J: TRBJ1-1
CDR3: SARPGDRFGGDTEAF

V: TRBV3-1
J: TRBJ2-7
CDR3: ASRNRGEADEQY

V: TRBV29-1
J: TRBJ2-1
CDR3: SVTGTSGSNEQF

V: TRBV27
J: TRBJ2-2
CDR3: ASSKWTGTLTGELF

V: TRBV9
J: TRBJ2-5
CDR3: ASSVDGTGTETQY

V: TRBV12-3/TRBV12-4
J: TRBJ2-7
CDR3: ASSLFGYEQY

V: TRBV30
J: TRBJ1-4
CDR3: AWSMLREKLF

V: TRBV12-3/TRBV12-4
J: TRBJ1-5
CDR3: ASSPGQGSNQPQH

V: TRBV30
J: TRBJ1-6
CDR3: AWSRDRGDLAH

V: TRBV12-3/TRBV12-4
J: TRBJ2-7
CDR3: ASSLAGSGRGYYEQY

V: TRBV9
J: TRBJ2-5
CDR3: ASSAPGLAHQETQY

V: TRBV5-1
J: TRBJ1-6
CDR3: ASSSLNTGNSPLH

V: TRBV29-1
J: TRBJ2-6
CDR3: TAQGAGANVLT

V: TRBV7-9
J: TRBJ2-7
CDR3: ASSLAPPSTFTSGSREQY

V: TRBV18
J: TRBJ1-4
CDR3: ASSPRQGKNEKLF

V: TRBV6-1
J: TRBJ2-1
CDR3: ASKRPVSYNEQF

V: TRBV30
J: TRBJ2-3
CDR3: AWSGRYLNTDTQY

V: TRBV20-1
J: TRBJ2-3
CDR3: SAPDKAGISTDTQY

V: TRBV7-2
J: TRBJ2-2
CDR3: ASSGGDYANTGELF

V: TRBV6-5
J: TRBJ2-7
CDR3: ASSLSPGQGYEQY

V: TRBV11-3
J: TRBJ2-3
CDR3: ASSLDPRDFQTDTQY

V: TRBV7-8
J: TRBJ2-3
CDR3: ASSLVLGARDTQY